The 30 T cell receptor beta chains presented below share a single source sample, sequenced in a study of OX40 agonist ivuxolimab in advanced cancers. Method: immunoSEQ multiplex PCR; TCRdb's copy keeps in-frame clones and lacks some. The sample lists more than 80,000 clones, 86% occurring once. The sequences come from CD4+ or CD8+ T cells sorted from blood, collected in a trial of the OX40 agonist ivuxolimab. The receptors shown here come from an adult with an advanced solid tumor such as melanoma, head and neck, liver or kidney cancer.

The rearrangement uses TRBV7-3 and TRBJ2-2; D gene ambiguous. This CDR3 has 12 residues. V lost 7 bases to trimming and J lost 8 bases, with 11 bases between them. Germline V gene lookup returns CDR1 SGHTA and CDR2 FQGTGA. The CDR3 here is CASTTTAGELFF. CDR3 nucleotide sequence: TGTGCCAGCACCACTACTGCAGGGGAGCTGTTTTTT.

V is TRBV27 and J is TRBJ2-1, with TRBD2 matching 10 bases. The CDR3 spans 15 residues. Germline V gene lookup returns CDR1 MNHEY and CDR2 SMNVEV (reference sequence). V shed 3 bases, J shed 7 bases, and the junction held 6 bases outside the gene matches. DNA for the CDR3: TGTGCCAGCAGTTTTGGGAGCGGGAGGGAGAATGAGCAGTTCTTC. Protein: CASSFGSGRENEQFF.

CDR3 sequence (DNA): TGTGCCAGCAGGCGGGAGGGCCTGAGCACAGATACGCAGTATTTT. It codes for CASRREGLSTDTQYF. This chain links TRBV2 with TRBJ2-3; TRBD2 matches 9 bases. The ends lost 6 bases at V and 0 bases at J; junction bases unmatched: 4. Germline CDR1 and CDR2: SNHLY and FYNNEI. The CDR3 has 15 residues.

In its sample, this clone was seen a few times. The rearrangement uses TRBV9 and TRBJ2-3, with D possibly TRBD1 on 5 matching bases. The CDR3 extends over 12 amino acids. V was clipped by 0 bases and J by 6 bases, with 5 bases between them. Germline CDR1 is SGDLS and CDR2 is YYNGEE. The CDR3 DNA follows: TGTGCCAGCAGCGTAGACAGGGATACGCAGTATTTT. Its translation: CASSVDRDTQYF.

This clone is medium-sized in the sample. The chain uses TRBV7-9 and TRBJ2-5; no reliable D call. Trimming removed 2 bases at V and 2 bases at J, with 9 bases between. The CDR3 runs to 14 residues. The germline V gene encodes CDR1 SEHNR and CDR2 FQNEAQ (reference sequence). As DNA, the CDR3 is TGTGCCAGCAGCTTAAGCCCTACACAAGAGACCCAGTACTTC. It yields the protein CASSLSPTQETQYF.

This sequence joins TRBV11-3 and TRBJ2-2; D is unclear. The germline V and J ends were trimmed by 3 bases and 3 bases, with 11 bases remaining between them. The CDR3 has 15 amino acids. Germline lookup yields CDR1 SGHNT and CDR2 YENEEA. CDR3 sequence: CASSFPRRYTGELFF. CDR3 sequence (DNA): TGTGCCAGCAGCTTCCCCCGGCGGTACACCGGGGAGCTGTTTTTT.

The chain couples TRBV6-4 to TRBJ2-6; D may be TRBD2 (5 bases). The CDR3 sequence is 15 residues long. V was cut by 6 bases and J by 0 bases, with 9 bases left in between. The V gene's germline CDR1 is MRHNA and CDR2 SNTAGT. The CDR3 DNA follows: TGTGCCAGCAGGCCCGGAGGCTCTGGGGCCAACGTCCTGACTTTC. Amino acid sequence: CASRPGGSGANVLTF.

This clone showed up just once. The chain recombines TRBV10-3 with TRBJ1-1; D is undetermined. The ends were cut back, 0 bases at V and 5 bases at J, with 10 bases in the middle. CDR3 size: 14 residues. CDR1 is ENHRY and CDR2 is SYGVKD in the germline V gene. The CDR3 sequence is CAISESTWGTEAFF. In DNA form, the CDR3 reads TGTGCCATCAGTGAGTCGACGTGGGGTACTGAAGCTTTCTTT.

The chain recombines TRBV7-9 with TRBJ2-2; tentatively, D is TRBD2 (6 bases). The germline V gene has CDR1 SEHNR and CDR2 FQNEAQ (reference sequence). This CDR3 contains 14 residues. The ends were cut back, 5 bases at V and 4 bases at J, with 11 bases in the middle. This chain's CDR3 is CASSKRDFTGELFF. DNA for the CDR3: TGTGCCAGCAGCAAGAGGGACTTCACCGGGGAGCTGTTTTTT.

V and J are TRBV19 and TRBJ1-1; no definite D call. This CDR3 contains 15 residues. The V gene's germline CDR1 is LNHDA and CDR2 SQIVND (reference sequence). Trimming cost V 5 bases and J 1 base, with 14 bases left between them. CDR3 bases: TGTGCCAGTAGTCTACCCCGAGGGAGGAACACTGAAGCTTTCTTT. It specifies CASSLPRGRNTEAFF.

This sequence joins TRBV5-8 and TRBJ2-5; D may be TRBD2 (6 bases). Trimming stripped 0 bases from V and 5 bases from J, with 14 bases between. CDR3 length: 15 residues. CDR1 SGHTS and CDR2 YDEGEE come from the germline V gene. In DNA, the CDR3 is TGTGCCAGCAGCTTGGGCGGAGGGCCGGGGGAGACCCAGTACTTC. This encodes CASSLGGGPGETQYF.

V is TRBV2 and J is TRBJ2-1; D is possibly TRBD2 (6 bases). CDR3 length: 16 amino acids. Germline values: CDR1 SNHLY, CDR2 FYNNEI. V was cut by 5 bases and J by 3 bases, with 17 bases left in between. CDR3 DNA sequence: TGTGCCAGCAGTCGTCTTCGGGACTCCATCTACAATGAGCAGTTCTTC. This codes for CASSRLRDSIYNEQFF.

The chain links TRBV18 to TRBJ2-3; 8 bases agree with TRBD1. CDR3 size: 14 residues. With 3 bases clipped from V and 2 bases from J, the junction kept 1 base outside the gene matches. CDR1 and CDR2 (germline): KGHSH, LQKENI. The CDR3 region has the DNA TGTGCCAGCTCACCGGACAGGGTCACAGATACGCAGTATTTT. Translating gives CASSPDRVTDTQYF.

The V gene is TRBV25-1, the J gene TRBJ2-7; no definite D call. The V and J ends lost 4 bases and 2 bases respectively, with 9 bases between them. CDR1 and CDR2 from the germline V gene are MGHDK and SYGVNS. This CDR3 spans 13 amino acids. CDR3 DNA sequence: TGTGCCAGCAGTGTTGGATCCACCTACGAGCAGTACTTC. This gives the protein CASSVGSTYEQYF.

The CDR3 DNA reads TGTGCCAGCCGGGACTCCAATAGAGGGCAGTTCTTC. This encodes CASRDSNRGQFF. J is TRBJ2-1 and V is TRBV19; possible D gene TRBD2, 6 bases. The CDR3 has 12 amino acids. Per the germline V gene, CDR1 is LNHDA and CDR2 is SQIVND (reference sequence). Trimming left V 9 bases short and J 12 bases short, with 18 bases between.

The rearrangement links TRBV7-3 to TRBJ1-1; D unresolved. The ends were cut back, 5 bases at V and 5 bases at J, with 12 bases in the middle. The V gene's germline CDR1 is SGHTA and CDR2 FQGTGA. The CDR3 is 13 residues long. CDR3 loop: CASSPGLGTEAFF. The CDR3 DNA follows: TGTGCCAGCAGCCCCGGGTTAGGAACTGAAGCTTTCTTT.

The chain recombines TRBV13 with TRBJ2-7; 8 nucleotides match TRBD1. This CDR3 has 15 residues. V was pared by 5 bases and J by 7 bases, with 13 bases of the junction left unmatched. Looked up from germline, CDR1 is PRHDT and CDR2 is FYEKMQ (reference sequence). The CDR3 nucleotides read TGTGCCAGCAGCCTCACCGGGACAGGCCGACGGGAGCAGTACTTC. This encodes CASSLTGTGRREQYF.

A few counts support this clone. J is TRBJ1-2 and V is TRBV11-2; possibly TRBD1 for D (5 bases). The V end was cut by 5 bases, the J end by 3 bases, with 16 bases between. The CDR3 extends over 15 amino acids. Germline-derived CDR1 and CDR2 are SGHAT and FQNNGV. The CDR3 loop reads CASSRTGRGDYGYTF. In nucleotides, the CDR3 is TGTGCCAGCAGCCGTACGGGACGTGGAGACTATGGCTACACCTTC.

DNA of the CDR3: TGCGCCAGCAGCCAAGTATCGAGGACTAGGTTGTTCTTC. Translated, it gives CASSQVSRTRLFF. The chain couples TRBV4-1 to TRBJ2-1, with TRBD2 matching over 7 bases. CDR3 length: 13 residues. Germline V gives CDR1 MGHRA, CDR2 YSYEKL. V dropped 1 base and J dropped 15; count of bases not matched to a gene: 9.

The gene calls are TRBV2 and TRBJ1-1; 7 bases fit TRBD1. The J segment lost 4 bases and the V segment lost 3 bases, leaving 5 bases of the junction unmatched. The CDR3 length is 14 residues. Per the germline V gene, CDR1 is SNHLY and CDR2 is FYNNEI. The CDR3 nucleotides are TGTGCCAGCAGTGAGCAGGGGGTTGGCACTGAAGCTTTCTTT. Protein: CASSEQGVGTEAFF.

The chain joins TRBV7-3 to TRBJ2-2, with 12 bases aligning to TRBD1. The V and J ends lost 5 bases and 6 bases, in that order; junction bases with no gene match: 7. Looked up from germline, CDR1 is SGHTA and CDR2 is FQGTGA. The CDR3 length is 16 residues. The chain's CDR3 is CASSIGTGGGSGELFF. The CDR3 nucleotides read TGTGCCAGCAGCATCGGGACAGGGGGCGGTTCCGGGGAGCTGTTTTTT.

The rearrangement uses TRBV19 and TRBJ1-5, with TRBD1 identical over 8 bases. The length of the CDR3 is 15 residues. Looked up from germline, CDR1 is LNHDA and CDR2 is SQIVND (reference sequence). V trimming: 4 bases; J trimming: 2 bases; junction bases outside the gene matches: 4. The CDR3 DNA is TGTGCCAGTAGTACCGGACAGGGAGGCAATCAGCCCCAGCATTTT. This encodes CASSTGQGGNQPQHF.

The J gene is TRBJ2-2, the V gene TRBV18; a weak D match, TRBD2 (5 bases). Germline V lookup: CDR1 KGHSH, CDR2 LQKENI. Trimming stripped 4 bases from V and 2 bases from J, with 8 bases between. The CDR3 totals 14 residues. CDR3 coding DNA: TGTGCCAGCTCACGGGAGAGAAACACCGGGGAGCTGTTTTTT. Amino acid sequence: CASSRERNTGELFF.

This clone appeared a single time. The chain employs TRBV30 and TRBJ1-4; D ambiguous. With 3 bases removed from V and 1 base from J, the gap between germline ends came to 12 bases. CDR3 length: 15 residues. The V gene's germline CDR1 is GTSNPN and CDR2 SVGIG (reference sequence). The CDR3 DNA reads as TGTGCCTGGAGAGGAGGGCGCGGAACTAATGAAAAACTGTTTTTT. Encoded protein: CAWRGGRGTNEKLFF.

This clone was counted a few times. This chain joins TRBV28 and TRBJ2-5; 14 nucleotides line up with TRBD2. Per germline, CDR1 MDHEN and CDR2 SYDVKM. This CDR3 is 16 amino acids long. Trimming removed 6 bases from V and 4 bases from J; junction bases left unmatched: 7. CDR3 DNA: TGTGCCAGCAGCCAGACTAGCGGGAGGGGGGGAGAGACCCAGTACTTC. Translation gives CASSQTSGRGGETQYF.

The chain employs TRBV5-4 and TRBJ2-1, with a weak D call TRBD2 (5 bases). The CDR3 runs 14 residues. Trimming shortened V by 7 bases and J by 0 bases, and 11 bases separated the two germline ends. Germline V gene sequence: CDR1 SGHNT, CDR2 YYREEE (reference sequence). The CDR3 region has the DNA TGTGCCAGCGGTGCTAGCAGCTCCTACAATGAGCAGTTCTTC. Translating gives CASGASSSYNEQFF.

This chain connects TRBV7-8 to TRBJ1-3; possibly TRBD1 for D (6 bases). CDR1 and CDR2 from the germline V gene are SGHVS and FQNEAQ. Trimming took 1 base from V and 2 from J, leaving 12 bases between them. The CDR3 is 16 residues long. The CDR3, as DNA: TGTGCCAGCAGCTTAGGAAAGGGGGTGCCTGGAAACACCATATATTTT. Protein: CASSLGKGVPGNTIYF.

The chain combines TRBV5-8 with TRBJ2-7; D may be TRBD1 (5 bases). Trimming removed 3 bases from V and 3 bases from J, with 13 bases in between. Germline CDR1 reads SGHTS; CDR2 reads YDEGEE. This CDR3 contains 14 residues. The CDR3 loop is CASSSQGLSYEQYF. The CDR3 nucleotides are TGTGCCAGCAGCTCCCAGGGTCTAAGCTACGAGCAGTACTTC.

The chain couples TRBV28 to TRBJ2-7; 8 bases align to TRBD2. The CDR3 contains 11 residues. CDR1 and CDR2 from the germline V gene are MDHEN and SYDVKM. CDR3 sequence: CAAGGSYEQYF. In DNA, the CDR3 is TGTGCTGCGGGAGGATCCTACGAGCAGTACTTC.

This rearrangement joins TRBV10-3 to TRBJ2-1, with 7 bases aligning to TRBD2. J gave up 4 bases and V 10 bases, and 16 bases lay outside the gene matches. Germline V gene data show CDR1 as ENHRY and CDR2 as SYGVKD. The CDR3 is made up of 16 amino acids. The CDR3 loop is CATGGVASGPYNEQFF. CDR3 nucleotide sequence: TGTGCCACAGGCGGGGTGGCTAGCGGCCCTTACAATGAGCAGTTCTTC.